The present entry profiles one T cell receptor (beta chain) with its context. This clone was detected once. It lacks a known antigen. It has no much larger one-base neighbor in the sample; base qualities were not kept. This specimen comes from a study of blood T cell repertoires in COVID-19 (dated by TCRdb to 2018 to 2021). Regarding the research as a whole: Collaborator samples came from the United States, Italy and Spain and covered acute and convalescent phases of COVID-19. The material from the prospective study consisted of cDNA or gDNA derived from T cells, B-cell-depleted T cells, or PBMCs. Samples came from the ongoing ImmuneRACE study (first 160 participants) plus 1,254 subjects from 6 global collaborators. Sample metadata almost always included a de-identified subject ID, COVID-19 status, age in years and sex. The repertoires were released in a freely available public database intended as a resource for research on the immune response to SARS-CoV-2. Where available, HLA class I and class II types were obtained from metadata supplied by the sample provider rather than from assay-based typing. The dataset comprised deeply sampled blood TCRbeta repertoires from subjects exposed to, actively infected with, or recovered from COVID-19. Here is what the overall study found, with its caveats: Clinical and demographic metadata were provided uncurated, with the amount varying by source and participant.

Each collaborating institution followed its own protocols to collect whole blood in K2EDTA tubes. For TCRbeta analysis, collaborator samples were shipped as frozen whole blood, as isolated PBMCs, or as DNA extracted from either sample type. The germline V and J ends show losses of 3 bases and 5 bases respectively, and no gene match explains 1 base of the junction. Taken from cysteine to phenylalanine, the CDR3 has 13 residues. Of all the DNA, just the CDR3 is kept, 39 bases in frame from base 1. TCRbeta CDR3 regions were amplified from genomic DNA by means of the immunoSEQ Assay, a bias-controlled multiplex PCR. In the authors' own workflow: The number of nucleated cells in each sample was estimated by amplification of reference gene primers within the assay. Sequence reads were collapsed and filtered to measure the absolute abundance of every unique TCRbeta CDR3 rearrangement. For each sample, productive Simpson clonality was calculated as the square root of Simpson's diversity index over productive rearrangements. The table was pulled from immuneACCESS by TCRdb, which kept in-frame rearrangements only. Such tables lose some clones; where checked, under half of the loss comes from unresolved V genes, and the rest has no known cause. V and J calls and clone size are given by that table; D and trimming were obtained from the DNA. A total of under 250,000 clones appear in this sample, about four fifths of them only once. 4.4% of the sample lies in the top ten.

The V and J segments used are TRBV12-3 or TRBV12-4 and TRBJ2-1, and 7 junctional nucleotides match TRBD2. Sequencing was carried out using peripheral blood. The clonotype comes from a man aged 45-60 years with active or convalescent COVID-19. The nucleotide sequence is TGTGCCAGCAGTTTCGGACTAGACAATGAGCAGTTCTTC. It translates as CASSFGLDNEQFF.